This record concerns one T cell receptor (beta chain) sequence. Its antigen is undetermined. The ends were cut back, 2 bases at V and 2 bases at J, with 9 bases in the middle. Germline V lookup: CDR1 SEHNR, CDR2 FQNEAQ (reference sequence). The CDR3 is made up of 14 amino acids. This sample was taken from a study of OX40 agonist ivuxolimab in advanced cancers. Study details: Patients were treated with ivuxolimab, an agonistic anti-OX40 (CD134) antibody.

Researchers took blood at baseline, on cycle 4 day 1, and on cycle 7 day 1. This table comes from immunoSEQ multiplex PCR, and its TCRdb copy is limited to in-frame clones, with some not included. The sample comprises 75,000 or so clones, just under 85% of which are singletons, and 20% to 30% rests with the top ten. General study results and limits: Certain nonresponders additionally had low normalized T-cell clonal expansion.

V usage is TRBV7-9 and J usage is TRBJ1-2; D is possibly TRBD1 (5 bases). Source: CD4+ or CD8+ T cells sorted from blood, taken in a trial of the OX40 agonist ivuxolimab. This receptor was taken from an adult with an advanced solid tumor such as melanoma, head and neck, liver or kidney cancer. CDR3 loop: CASSLTGANYGYTF. In DNA form, the CDR3 reads TGTGCCAGCAGCTTAACAGGAGCAAACTATGGCTACACCTTC.